The 24 T cell receptor beta chains reported below all come from one sample, sequenced in a study of T cell responses to AZD1222 COVID-19 vaccine. Here immunoSEQ multiplex PCR was the method, and the copy in TCRdb shows in-frame clones only, minus some. This table holds 100,000 to 130,000 clones, about 90% found once. The sample here was peripheral blood, taken on day 0 of AZD1222 vaccination. The receptors stem from an adult in good health.

The chain uses TRBV5-6 and TRBJ1-5; 10 positions agree with TRBD1. Germline lookup yields CDR1 SGHDT and CDR2 YYEEEE. There are 15 residues in the CDR3. Trimming removed 2 bases from V and 4 bases from J; junction bases left unmatched: 3. The CDR3 DNA sequence: TGTGCCAGCAGCTTAAGGGACAGGGGTAATCAGCCCCAGCATTTT. Its translation is CASSLRDRGNQPQHF.

The rearrangement joins TRBV28 to TRBJ2-7; 7 nucleotides line up with TRBD2. The CDR3 consists of 15 residues. Germline V gene lookup returns CDR1 MDHEN and CDR2 SYDVKM. V shed 7 bases, J shed 0 bases, and the junction held 9 bases outside the gene matches. DNA for the CDR3: TGTGCCAGCACGACTAGCCCGGGAATCTCCTACGAGCAGTACTTC. Protein product: CASTTSPGISYEQYF.

This clone was detected a few times. This chain connects TRBV28 to TRBJ2-2; D remains unclear. Germline V gene data show CDR1 as MDHEN and CDR2 as SYDVKM. The CDR3 is 13 residues long. V dropped 1 base and J dropped 6 bases, with 6 bases sitting between them. The CDR3 is CASSLSGPGELFF. CDR3 bases: TGTGCCAGCAGTTTATCGGGTCCCGGGGAGCTGTTTTTT.

The rearrangement links TRBV28 to TRBJ1-5, with a tentative D call TRBD1 (5 bases). The CDR3 extends over 14 amino acids. Trimming took 6 bases from V and 3 from J, leaving 12 bases between them. The V gene's germline CDR1 is MDHEN and CDR2 SYDVKM. The CDR3 loop is CASSPGTDNQPQHF. The CDR3 region has the DNA TGTGCCAGCAGCCCCGGGACGGACAATCAGCCCCAGCATTTT.

The J gene is TRBJ1-1, the V gene TRBV5-1; weak D call: TRBD1 (6 bases). Germline V gene data show CDR1 as SGHRS and CDR2 as YFSETQ. The length of the CDR3 is 14 residues. The V end was cut by 0 bases, the J end by 7 bases, with 13 bases between. CDR3 coding DNA: TGCGCCAGCAGCTTGGCCACAGGGTTGAATGAAGCTTTCTTT. Protein product: CASSLATGLNEAFF.

V usage is TRBV2 and J usage is TRBJ2-3; perhaps D is TRBD1 or TRBD2 (5 bases each). Trimming took 5 bases from V and 0 from J, leaving 15 bases between them. This CDR3 has 16 residues. Germline V gene sequence: CDR1 SNHLY, CDR2 FYNNEI. CDR3: CASSNTGTASTDTQYF. The DNA of the CDR3 is TGTGCCAGCAGTAATACCGGGACCGCTAGCACAGATACGCAGTATTTT.

The CDR3 sequence: CASSLVQGGRAHEQFF. CDR3 DNA: TGTGCCAGCAGCTTAGTACAAGGGGGAAGGGCCCATGAGCAGTTCTTC. The genes are TRBV7-2 and TRBJ2-1, with D possibly being TRBD1 (6 bases). CDR3 length: 16 residues. CDR1 is SGHTA and CDR2 is FQGNSA in the germline V gene. Trimming pared 1 base from V and 8 bases from J, leaving 18 bases between.

The chain has TRBV19 and TRBJ1-5; D gene uncertain. Trimming shortened V by 7 bases and J by 0 bases, and 16 bases separated the two germline ends. Germline-derived CDR1 and CDR2 are LNHDA and SQIVND (reference sequence). CDR3 length: 16 residues. CDR3 loop: CASTPMVTISNQPQHF. In DNA form, the CDR3 reads TGTGCCAGTACTCCCATGGTGACAATTAGCAATCAGCCCCAGCATTTT.

V is TRBV28 and J is TRBJ2-2, with TRBD2 matching 8 bases. The CDR3 is 16 amino acids. The germline gives CDR1 MDHEN, CDR2 SYDVKM. Trimming cost V 6 bases and J 3 bases; bases outside gene matches: 9. This chain's CDR3 is CASRGEASGYTGELFF. CDR3 nucleotides: TGTGCCAGCAGGGGCGAGGCTAGCGGGTACACCGGGGAGCTGTTTTTT.

The rearrangement joins TRBV19 to TRBJ1-1, with no clear D. In germline, CDR1 is LNHDA, CDR2 SQIVND (reference sequence). CDR3 length equals 13 residues. The germline V and J ends were trimmed by 9 bases and 3 bases, with 14 bases remaining between them. CDR3 DNA sequence: TGTGCCAGGAGGTGCGGACCGTACACTGAAGCTTTCTTT. It is translated as CARRCGPYTEAFF.

This chain joins TRBV19 and TRBJ1-5; 7 bases match TRBD1. CDR3 length: 14 amino acids. The V gene end was trimmed by 1 base and the J gene end by 9 bases; junction bases not matched to a gene: 6. Looked up from germline, CDR1 is LNHDA and CDR2 is SQIVND (reference sequence). This chain's CDR3 is CASSIAAGGAPQHF. CDR3 DNA: TGTGCCAGTAGTATAGCGGCAGGGGGTGCGCCCCAGCATTTT.

V gene TRBV4-1 combines with J gene TRBJ1-4; D ambiguous. The germline V gene has CDR1 MGHRA and CDR2 YSYEKL. Trimming removed 5 bases at V and 0 bases at J, with 7 bases between. This CDR3 is 14 amino acids long. The CDR3 region is CASSKTATNEKLFF. CDR3 sequence (DNA): TGCGCCAGCAGCAAGACTGCAACTAATGAAAAACTGTTTTTT.

J is TRBJ1-5 and V is TRBV19, with a possible D match to TRBD1 (5 bases). The CDR3 runs 13 residues. Germline V lookup: CDR1 LNHDA, CDR2 SQIVND (reference sequence). V was trimmed by 8 bases and J by 0 bases, leaving 8 bases between them. The CDR3 loop is CASGAYSNQPQHF. The CDR3 coding sequence is TGTGCCAGTGGGGCTTATAGCAATCAGCCCCAGCATTTT.

The chain uses TRBV6-2 or TRBV6-3 and TRBJ2-5, with 7 positions matching TRBD2. V lost 1 base and J lost 5; bases outside the gene matches: 7. Germline loops: CDR1 MNHEY, CDR2 SVGEGT. CDR3 length equals 15 residues. CDR3 nucleotides: TGTGCCAGCAGTTACTGGGGGGAGGGCCAGGAGACCCAGTACTTC. It yields the protein CASSYWGEGQETQYF.

This clone was detected once. The chain uses TRBV12-3 or TRBV12-4 and TRBJ1-2; D remains ambiguous. V was pared by 5 bases and J by 0 bases, with 7 bases between. The CDR3 length is 13 residues. CDR3 in DNA: TGTGCCAGCAGTCCTATGACTAACTATGGCTACACCTTC. Amino acid sequence: CASSPMTNYGYTF.

This chain joins TRBV27 and TRBJ2-3, with 7 nucleotides matching TRBD2. J lost 2 bases, V lost 4 bases, and 6 bases had no gene match. The CDR3 is 15 amino acids. Germline assignment: CDR1 MNHEY and CDR2 SMNVEV (reference sequence). The DNA of the CDR3 is TGTGCCAGCAGTTCACGGACTAGGATCACAGATACGCAGTATTTT. Protein product: CASSSRTRITDTQYF.

This rearrangement joins TRBV18 to TRBJ1-4; 10 bases are a match to TRBD1. Germline CDR1 is KGHSH and CDR2 is LQKENI. The CDR3 length is 15 residues. The trim removed 3 bases at V and 7 bases at J, leaving 5 bases unmatched. CDR3 amino acids: CASSPDRGLVEKLFF. In DNA, the CDR3 is TGTGCCAGCTCACCCGACAGGGGGCTGGTTGAAAAACTGTTTTTT.

This rearrangement joins TRBV12-3 or TRBV12-4 to TRBJ1-1; TRBD1 matches 7 bases. The CDR3 has 13 residues. V was pared by 10 bases and J by 0 bases, with 5 bases of the junction left unmatched. The CDR3 protein is CATGQVMNTEAFF. CDR3 DNA sequence: TGTGCCACCGGACAGGTGATGAACACTGAAGCTTTCTTT.

The gene calls are TRBV7-2 and TRBJ2-5; maybe TRBD1 (6 bases). The V end was cut by 10 bases, the J end by 4 bases, with 13 bases between. The CDR3 loop spans 12 amino acids. Germline V CDR1 and CDR2: SGHTA, FQGNSA. CDR3 in DNA: TGTGCCACACGGGACACCGGAGAGACCCAGTACTTC. It specifies CATRDTGETQYF.

V and J are TRBV19 and TRBJ2-5; D may be TRBD2 (6 bases). V lost 3 bases and J 5 bases, leaving 10 bases between the germline ends. Germline values: CDR1 LNHDA, CDR2 SQIVND (reference sequence). The CDR3 contains 13 residues. This CDR3 reads CASSMVGRETQYF. For the CDR3, the DNA is TGTGCCAGTAGTATGGTAGGGAGGGAGACCCAGTACTTC. Supplemented by reference TRBV19 and TRBJ2-5, the full variable domain reads DGGITQSPKYLFRKEGQNVTLSCEQNLNHDAMYWYRQDPGQGLRLIYYSQIVNDFQKGDIAEGYSVSREKKESFPLTVTSAQKNPTAFYLCASSMVGRETQYFGPGTRLLVL.

The genes are TRBV9 and TRBJ1-5; 7 nucleotides agree with TRBD1. V shed 3 bases, J shed 6 bases, and the junction held 6 bases outside the gene matches. This CDR3 is built from 14 residues. Germline V gene sequence: CDR1 SGDLS, CDR2 YYNGEE. CDR3 nucleotides: TGTGCCAGCAGCGCCGACAGGGCGACTCAGCCCCAGCATTTT. This translates into CASSADRATQPQHF.

V gene TRBV5-1 combines with J gene TRBJ1-3, with 9 nucleotides matching TRBD1. Germline V gives CDR1 SGHRS, CDR2 YFSETQ. CDR3 size: 16 residues. The V segment lost 0 bases and the J segment 4 bases; nucleotides outside the gene matches: 5. The CDR3 DNA is TGCGCCAGCAGCTTGGCCGGACAGGGGACGGGAAACACCATATATTTT. Encoded protein: CASSLAGQGTGNTIYF.

The chain couples TRBV28 to TRBJ1-5, with D uncertain. The CDR3 has 12 residues. The V gene lost 8 bases and the J gene lost 2 bases, with 7 bases spanning the gap. Looked up from germline, CDR1 is MDHEN and CDR2 is SYDVKM. CDR3 nucleotide sequence: TGTGCCAGCTTTTCGGGCAATCAGCCCCAGCATTTT. Residues: CASFSGNQPQHF.

The V and J genes are TRBV9 and TRBJ2-7; TRBD1 matches 9 bases. The germline V gene has CDR1 SGDLS and CDR2 YYNGEE. The CDR3 extends over 15 amino acids. After removal of 4 bases from V and 2 bases from J, the junction contained 7 bases not matched to a gene. The DNA of the CDR3 is TGTGCCAGCAGCCCCCGGGGACAGGGAACCTACGAGCAGTACTTC. This gives the protein CASSPRGQGTYEQYF.